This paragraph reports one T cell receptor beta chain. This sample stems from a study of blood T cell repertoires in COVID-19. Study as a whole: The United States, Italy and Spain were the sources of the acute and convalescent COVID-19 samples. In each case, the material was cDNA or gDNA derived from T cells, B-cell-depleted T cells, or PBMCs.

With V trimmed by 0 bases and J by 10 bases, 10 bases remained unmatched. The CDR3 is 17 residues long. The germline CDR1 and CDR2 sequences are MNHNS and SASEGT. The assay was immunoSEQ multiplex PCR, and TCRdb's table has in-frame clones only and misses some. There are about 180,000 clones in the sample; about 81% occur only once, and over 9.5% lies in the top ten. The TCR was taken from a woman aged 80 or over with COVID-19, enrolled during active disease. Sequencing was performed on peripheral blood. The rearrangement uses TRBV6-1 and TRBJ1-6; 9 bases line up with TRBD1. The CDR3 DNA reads TGTGCCAGCAGTGAAGCGTCCCCGGGACAGGGAAGGTCACCCCTCCACTTT. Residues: CASSEASPGQGRSPLHF.